This TCR beta chain was sequenced during a study of control samples from healthy donors and cancer patients. Trimming shortened V by 4 bases and J by 0 bases, and 13 bases separated the two germline ends. The CDR3 totals 16 residues. Looked up from germline, CDR1 is SGHTS and CDR2 is YDEGEE. The table came from immunoSEQ multiplex PCR; TCRdb's copy has only in-frame clones and leaves some out. Here the sample spans about 150,000 clones, around 92% being singletons. This receptor was taken from a woman between 40 and 50 years old in good health. The genes are TRBV5-8 and TRBJ2-2; perhaps TRBD1 as D (5 bases). The specimen was blood. The CDR3 sequence is CASSPPRVANTGELFF. Written as DNA, the CDR3 is TGTGCCAGCAGCCCCCCCAGGGTCGCGAACACCGGGGAGCTGTTTTTT.